Sequencing of this T cell receptor beta chain was carried out in a study of radiotherapy plus CTLA-4 blockade in lung cancer. General study findings and limits: In blood, after radiotherapy plus ipilimumab, tumor-derived TCR clones expanded. Per reports, early blood T cell clone dynamics, plus interferon-beta, forecast response most strongly.

Chemo-refractory metastatic non-small-cell lung cancer patients underwent focal radiation alongside CTLA-4 blockade with ipilimumab. The CDR3 is 14 residues long. The J segment lost 8 bases and the V segment lost 6 bases, leaving 8 bases of the junction unmatched. Germline CDR1 reads SNHLY; CDR2 reads FYNNEI. Assay: immunoSEQ multiplex PCR; the TCRdb copy retains only in-frame clones and omits some. This sample has some 45,000 clones, with 70% to 80% found just once. As for this clone: Its specificity is unknown.

The sequencing here drew on peripheral blood, taken from a patient treated with radiotherapy plus ipilimumab. The clonotype was recovered from a human donor with non-small cell lung cancer who had stable disease on radiotherapy plus ipilimumab. This sequence joins TRBV2 and TRBJ1-4, with 8 bases identical to TRBD1. CDR3 residues: CASSRQGLSEKLFF. The CDR3 DNA sequence: TGTGCCAGCAGCCGACAGGGGTTATCAGAAAAACTGTTTTTT.